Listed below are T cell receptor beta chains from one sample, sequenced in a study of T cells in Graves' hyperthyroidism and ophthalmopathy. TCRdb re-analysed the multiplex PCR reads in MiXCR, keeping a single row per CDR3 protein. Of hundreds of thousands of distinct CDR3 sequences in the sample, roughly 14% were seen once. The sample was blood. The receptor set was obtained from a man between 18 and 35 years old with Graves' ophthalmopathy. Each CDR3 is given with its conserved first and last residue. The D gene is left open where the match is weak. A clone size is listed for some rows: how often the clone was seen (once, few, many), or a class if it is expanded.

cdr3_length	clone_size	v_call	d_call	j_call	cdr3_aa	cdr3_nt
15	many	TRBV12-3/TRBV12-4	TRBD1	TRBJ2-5	CASRPRDSSVETQYF	TGTGCCAGCAGACCTAGGGACAGTAGCGTTGAGACCCAGTACTTC
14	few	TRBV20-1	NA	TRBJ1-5	CSARSGFLRQPQHF	TGCAGTGCCAGGTCAGGGTTTCTTCGTCAGCCCCAGCATTTT
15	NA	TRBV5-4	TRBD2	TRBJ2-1	CASSLRLAGSREQFF	TGTGCCAGCAGCTTGAGACTAGCGGGGAGCAGGGAGCAGTTCTTC
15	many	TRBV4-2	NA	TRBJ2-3	CASSQLAGSTDTQYF	TGTGCCAGCAGCCAACTGGCGGGGAGCACAGATACGCAGTATTTT
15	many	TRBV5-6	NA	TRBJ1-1	CASSLGGQLNTEAFF	TGTGCCAGCAGCTTGGGCGGACAGCTGAACACTGAAGCTTTCTTT
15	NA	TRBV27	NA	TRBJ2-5	CASSKGLKVRETQYF	TGTGCCAGCAGTAAAGGACTCAAGGTACGGGAGACCCAGTACTTC
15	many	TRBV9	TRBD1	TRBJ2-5	CASSVVGQGDETQYF	TGTGCCAGCAGCGTAGTCGGCCAGGGGGACGAGACCCAGTACTTC
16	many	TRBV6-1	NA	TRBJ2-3	CASSERGVGSTDTQYF	TGTGCCAGCAGTGAACGTGGAGTGGGTAGCACAGATACGCAGTATTTT
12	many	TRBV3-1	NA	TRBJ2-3	CASSQTTDTQYF	TGTGCCAGCAGCCAGACCACAGATACGCAGTATTTT
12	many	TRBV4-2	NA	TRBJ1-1	CASSQGSTEAFF	TGTGCCAGCAGCCAAGGGAGCACTGAAGCTTTCTTT
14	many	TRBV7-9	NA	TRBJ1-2	CASSLGWQESGYTF	TGTGCCAGCAGCTTAGGTTGGCAGGAGAGTGGCTACACCTTC
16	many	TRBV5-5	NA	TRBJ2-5	CASSLGPRARGETQYF	TGTGCCAGCAGCTTGGGACCCAGGGCGCGAGGAGAGACCCAGTACTTC
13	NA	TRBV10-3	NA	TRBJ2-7	CAISEPGGYEQYF	TGTGCCATCAGTGAGCCTGGCGGGTACGAGCAGTACTTC
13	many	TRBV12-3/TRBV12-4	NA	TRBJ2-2	CASTAGNNGELFF	TGTGCCAGCACTGCAGGGAATAACGGGGAGCTGTTTTTT
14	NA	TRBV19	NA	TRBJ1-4	CASSRDGSNEKLFF	TGTGCCAGTAGTCGGGACGGATCTAATGAAAAACTGTTTTTT
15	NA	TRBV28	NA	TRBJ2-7	CASSYRGLGASEQYF	TGTGCCAGCTCCTACCGAGGACTTGGGGCTAGTGAGCAGTACTTC
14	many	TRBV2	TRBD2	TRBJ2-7	CASRAGLAGNEQYF	TGTGCCAGCAGGGCCGGACTAGCGGGGAACGAGCAGTACTTC
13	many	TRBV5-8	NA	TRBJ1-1	CASSPGPPTEAFF	TGTGCCAGCAGCCCCGGGCCTCCCACTGAAGCTTTCTTT
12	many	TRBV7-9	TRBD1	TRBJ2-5	CASSSGQQTQYF	TGTGCCAGCAGCTCGGGACAGCAGACCCAGTACTTC
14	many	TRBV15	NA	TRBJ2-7	CATSKEMDSYEQYF	TGTGCCACCAGCAAAGAGATGGACTCCTACGAGCAGTACTTC
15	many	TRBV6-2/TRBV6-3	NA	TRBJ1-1	CASSYSILLNTEAFF	TGTGCCAGCAGTTACTCGATACTGCTGAACACTGAAGCTTTCTTT
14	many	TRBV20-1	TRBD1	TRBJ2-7	CSARRDRGRSEQYF	TGCAGTGCTAGAAGGGACAGGGGTCGCTCAGAGCAGTACTTC
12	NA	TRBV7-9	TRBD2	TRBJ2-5	CASSASGETQYF	TGTGCCAGCTCGGCTAGCGGAGAGACCCAGTACTTC
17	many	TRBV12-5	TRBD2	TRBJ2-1	CASGFSLREGLDNEQFF	TGTGCTAGTGGTTTTTCCCTCCGGGAGGGCCTCGACAATGAGCAGTTCTTC
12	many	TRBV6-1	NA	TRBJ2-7	CATGLSAYEQYF	TGTGCCACCGGACTTAGCGCCTACGAGCAGTACTTC
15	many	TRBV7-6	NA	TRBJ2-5	CASSLEARQAEAQYF	TGTGCCAGCAGCTTAGAGGCTAGACAGGCAGAGGCCCAGTACTTC
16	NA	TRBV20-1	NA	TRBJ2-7	CSARNEGRDPPYERYF	TGCAGTGCTAGGAATGAGGGGCGGGATCCCCCCTACGAGCGGTACTTC
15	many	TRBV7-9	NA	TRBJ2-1	CASSSGTGNYNEQFF	TGTGCCAGCAGCTCCGGTACGGGTAACTACAATGAGCAGTTCTTC
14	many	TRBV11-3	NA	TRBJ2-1	CASSSTGNWNEQFF	TGTGCCAGCAGCTCTACAGGGAATTGGAATGAGCAGTTCTTC
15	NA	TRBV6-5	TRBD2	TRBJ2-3	CASNYSTGGADTQYF	TGTGCCAGCAATTACTCGACGGGGGGGGCGGATACGCAGTATTTT
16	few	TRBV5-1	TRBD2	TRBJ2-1	CASSSSGGAVYNEQFF	TGCGCCAGCAGCAGTAGCGGGGGGGCCGTATACAATGAGCAGTTCTTC
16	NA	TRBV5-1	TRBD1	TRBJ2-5	CASSLADRGHGETQYF	TGCGCCAGCAGCTTGGCGGACAGGGGGCACGGAGAGACCCAGTACTTC
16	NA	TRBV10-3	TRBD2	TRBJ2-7	CAISESLGEGTREQYF	TGTGCCATCAGTGAGTCTCTGGGGGAAGGGACTAGGGAGCAGTACTTC
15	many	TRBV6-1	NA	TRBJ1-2	CASSQQDADRLGYTF	TGTGCCAGCAGTCAGCAGGACGCCGACCGTCTTGGCTACACCTTC
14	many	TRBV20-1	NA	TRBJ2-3	CSASPGVSPDTQYF	TGCAGTGCCAGCCCCGGGGTTAGCCCAGATACGCAGTATTTT